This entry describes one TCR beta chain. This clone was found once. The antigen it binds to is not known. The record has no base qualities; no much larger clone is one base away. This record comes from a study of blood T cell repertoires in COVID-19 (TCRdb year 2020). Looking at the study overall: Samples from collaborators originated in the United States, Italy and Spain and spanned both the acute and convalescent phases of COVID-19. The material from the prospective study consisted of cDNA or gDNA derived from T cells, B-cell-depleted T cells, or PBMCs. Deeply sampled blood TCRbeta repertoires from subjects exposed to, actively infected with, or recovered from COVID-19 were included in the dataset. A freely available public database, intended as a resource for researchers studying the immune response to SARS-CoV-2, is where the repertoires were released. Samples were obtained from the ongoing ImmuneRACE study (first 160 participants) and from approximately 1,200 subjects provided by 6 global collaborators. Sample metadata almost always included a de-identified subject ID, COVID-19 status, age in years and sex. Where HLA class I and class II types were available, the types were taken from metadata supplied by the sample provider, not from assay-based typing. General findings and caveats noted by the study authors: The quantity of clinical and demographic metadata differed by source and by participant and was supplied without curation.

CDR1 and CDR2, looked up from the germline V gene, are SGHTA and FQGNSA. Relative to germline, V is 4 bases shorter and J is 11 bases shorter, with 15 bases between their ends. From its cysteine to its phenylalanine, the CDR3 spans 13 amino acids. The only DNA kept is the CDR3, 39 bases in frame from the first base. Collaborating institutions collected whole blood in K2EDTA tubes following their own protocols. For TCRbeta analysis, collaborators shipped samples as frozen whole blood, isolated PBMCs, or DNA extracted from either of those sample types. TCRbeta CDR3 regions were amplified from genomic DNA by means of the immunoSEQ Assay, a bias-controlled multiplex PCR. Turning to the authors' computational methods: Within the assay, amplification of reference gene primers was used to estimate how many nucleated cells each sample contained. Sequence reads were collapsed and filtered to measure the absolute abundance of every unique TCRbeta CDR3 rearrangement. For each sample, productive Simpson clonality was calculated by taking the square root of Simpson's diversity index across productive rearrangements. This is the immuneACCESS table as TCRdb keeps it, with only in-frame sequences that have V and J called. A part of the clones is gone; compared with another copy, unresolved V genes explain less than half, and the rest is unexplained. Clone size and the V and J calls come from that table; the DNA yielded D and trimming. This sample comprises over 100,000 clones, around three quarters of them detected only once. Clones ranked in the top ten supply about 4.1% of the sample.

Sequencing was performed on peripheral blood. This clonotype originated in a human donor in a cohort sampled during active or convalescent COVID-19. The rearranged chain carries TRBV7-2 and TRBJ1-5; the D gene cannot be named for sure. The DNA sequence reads TGTGCCAGCAGCTCCGGAGTGGGTGTCGCCCAGCATTTT. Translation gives CASSSGVGVAQHF.